This T cell receptor (beta chain) was captured in a study of beta chain features in type 1 diabetes. General study results and limits: Small HLA sub-analyses could not settle whether HLA shapes TCRB rearrangement. A moderate, significant TCRB CDR3 shortening appeared in type 1 diabetes across four CD4+ subsets.

Comment on this clone: What it recognizes is unknown.

Every bit of the isolated RNA underwent reverse transcription, so sequencing read expressed TCRB transcripts. The protocol was immunoSEQ multiplex PCR, while the TCRdb copy is restricted to in-frame clones and leaves out a portion. The sample has about 360,000 clones; 10% to 15% are singletons. Per germline, CDR1 SGHRS and CDR2 YFSETQ. The CDR3 runs 11 residues. V lost 5 bases and J 5 bases, leaving 7 bases between the germline ends. The sequenced material came from naive CD4+ T cells from blood. The chain uses TRBV5-1 and TRBJ1-1, with D perhaps TRBD1 (5 bases). The receptor was isolated from a woman aged 18-29 years with type 1 diabetes. The CDR3 spells CASRGETEAFF. The CDR3 coding sequence is TGCGCCAGCAGAGGGGAAACTGAAGCTTTCTTT.